This is a list of T cell receptor beta chains from one sample in a study of T-cell memory formation after mild COVID-19. TCRdb passed the 5' RACE reads through MiXCR, listing each CDR3 protein once. The data hold more than 450,000 distinct CDR3 sequences, with 15% to 20% observed a single time. Specimen: PBMCs or a T cell subset sorted from them (not recorded which). The receptor set was obtained from an adult woman who had mild COVID-19 (a few samples of this study predate the infection). Cell type and time point are not known. The CDR3 runs from the conserved cysteine through the conserved F or W. Fields, in order: CDR3 DNA, CDR3 protein, D gene, J gene, V gene, clone size. D genes are given only for firm matches. For some rows the clone size is stated as once, few or many, or as a class when expanded; others skip it.

CDR3 DNA: TGTGCCAGCAGCGCCACAGGGGATGAGCAGTTCTTC
CDR3 protein: CASSATGDEQFF
D gene: TRBD1
J gene: TRBJ2-1
V gene: TRBV7-9
clone size: few

CDR3 DNA: TGTGCCACCAGTGACTGGCGGGGGGGGTCCTACAATGAGCAGTTCTTC
CDR3 protein: CATSDWRGGSYNEQFF
D gene: TRBD2
J gene: TRBJ2-1
V gene: TRBV24-1
clone size: -

CDR3 DNA: TGTGCCAGCTCACCAGAGGCACTTAGCAATCAGCCCCAGCATTTT
CDR3 protein: CASSPEALSNQPQHF
D gene: -
J gene: TRBJ1-5
V gene: TRBV18
clone size: -

CDR3 DNA: TGTGCCAGCGGAATCCCCGGGACAGGGGATAAGTACGAGCAGTACTTC
CDR3 protein: CASGIPGTGDKYEQYF
D gene: TRBD1
J gene: TRBJ2-7
V gene: TRBV3-1
clone size: few

CDR3 DNA: TGTGCCAGCGGATGGGGGGACCACACTGAAGCTTTCTTT
CDR3 protein: CASGWGDHTEAFF
D gene: -
J gene: TRBJ1-1
V gene: TRBV7-9
clone size: -

CDR3 DNA: TGTGCCTGGAGTTCGGGGAACTATGGCTACACCTTC
CDR3 protein: CAWSSGNYGYTF
D gene: -
J gene: TRBJ1-2
V gene: TRBV30
clone size: -

CDR3 DNA: TGTGCCAGCAGTTACGAAGGCCGGGGGGGCTACACCTTC
CDR3 protein: CASSYEGRGGYTF
D gene: -
J gene: TRBJ1-2
V gene: TRBV6-5
clone size: once

CDR3 DNA: TGTGCCAGCAGCTTAGATGTGTGGCGGGACGAAGACTACAATGAGCAGTTCTTC
CDR3 protein: CASSLDVWRDEDYNEQFF
D gene: -
J gene: TRBJ2-1
V gene: TRBV11-2
clone size: few

CDR3 DNA: TGCGCCAGCAGCCCCGCTGACACAGATACGCAGTATTTT
CDR3 protein: CASSPADTDTQYF
D gene: -
J gene: TRBJ2-3
V gene: TRBV5-1
clone size: -

CDR3 DNA: TGCGCCAGCAACGGGGGGGTTCTCGGTAGTGAGCAGTACTTC
CDR3 protein: CASNGGVLGSEQYF
D gene: TRBD2
J gene: TRBJ2-7
V gene: TRBV5-1
clone size: -

CDR3 DNA: TGTGCCACCTCCTCGACTAGCGGGAGGACAGATACGCAGTATTTT
CDR3 protein: CATSSTSGRTDTQYF
D gene: TRBD2
J gene: TRBJ2-3
V gene: TRBV24-1
clone size: few

CDR3 DNA: TGTGCCAGCAGCTCCCTCCCGGGGGGTCTAGCCAAAAACATTCAGTACTTC
CDR3 protein: CASSSLPGGLAKNIQYF
D gene: TRBD2
J gene: TRBJ2-4
V gene: TRBV7-6
clone size: -

CDR3 DNA: TGCGCCAGCAGCGATAGGTACAACTATGGCTACACCTTC
CDR3 protein: CASSDRYNYGYTF
D gene: -
J gene: TRBJ1-2
V gene: TRBV5-1
clone size: -

CDR3 DNA: TGTGCCAGCAGTTGGGGAGGACAACTGACTAACTATGGCTACACCTTC
CDR3 protein: CASSWGGQLTNYGYTF
D gene: -
J gene: TRBJ1-2
V gene: TRBV12-3/TRBV12-4
clone size: -

CDR3 DNA: TGCGCCAGCAGCTTGGTGCTAGCGGGAGCCGAGCAGTACTTC
CDR3 protein: CASSLVLAGAEQYF
D gene: TRBD2
J gene: TRBJ2-7
V gene: TRBV5-1
clone size: -

CDR3 DNA: TGTGCCAGCAGCGTAGGAGGGTTCGGTCAGCCCCAGCATTTT
CDR3 protein: CASSVGGFGQPQHF
D gene: -
J gene: TRBJ1-5
V gene: TRBV9
clone size: -

CDR3 DNA: TGCGCCAGCAGTCATAAAGAAGGGATAAATGAAAAACTGTTTTTT
CDR3 protein: CASSHKEGINEKLFF
D gene: -
J gene: TRBJ1-4
V gene: TRBV23-1
clone size: few

CDR3 DNA: TGTGCCACCAGCAGAGTCAGGGGTGGGGAAAAACTGTTTTTT
CDR3 protein: CATSRVRGGEKLFF
D gene: -
J gene: TRBJ1-4
V gene: TRBV15
clone size: -

CDR3 DNA: TGTGCCAGCAGCTCCAGAGGGGGGGGCGGCAATGAGCAGTTCTTC
CDR3 protein: CASSSRGGGGNEQFF
D gene: -
J gene: TRBJ2-1
V gene: TRBV7-2
clone size: few

CDR3 DNA: TGTGCCAGCAGCCAAGGGCCTGGACCCTACGAGCAGTACTTC
CDR3 protein: CASSQGPGPYEQYF
D gene: -
J gene: TRBJ2-7
V gene: TRBV3-1
clone size: few

CDR3 DNA: TGTGCCTTCCAAGACAATGAGCAGTTCTTC
CDR3 protein: CAFQDNEQFF
D gene: -
J gene: TRBJ2-1
V gene: TRBV30
clone size: few